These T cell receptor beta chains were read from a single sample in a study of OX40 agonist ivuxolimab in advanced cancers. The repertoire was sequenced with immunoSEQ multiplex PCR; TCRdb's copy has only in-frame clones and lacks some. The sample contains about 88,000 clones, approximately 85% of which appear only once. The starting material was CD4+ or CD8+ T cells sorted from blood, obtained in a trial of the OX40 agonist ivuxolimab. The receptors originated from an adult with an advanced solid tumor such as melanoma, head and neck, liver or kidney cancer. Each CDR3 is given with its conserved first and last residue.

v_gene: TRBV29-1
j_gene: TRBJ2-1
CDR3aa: CSVEEGNEQFF

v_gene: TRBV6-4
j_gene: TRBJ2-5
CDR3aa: CASSGNRGETQYF

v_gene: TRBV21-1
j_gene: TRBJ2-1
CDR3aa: CASSKWKTSGSYNEQFF

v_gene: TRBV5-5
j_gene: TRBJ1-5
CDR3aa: CASSLNVGEGQPQHF

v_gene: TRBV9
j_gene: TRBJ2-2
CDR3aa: CASSTTGATGELFF

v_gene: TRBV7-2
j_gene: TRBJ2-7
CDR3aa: CASSLQGAMEYEQYF

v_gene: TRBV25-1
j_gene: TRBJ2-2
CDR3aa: CASKGPPETGELFF

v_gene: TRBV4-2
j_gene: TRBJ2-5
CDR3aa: CASSQPLAGGETQYF

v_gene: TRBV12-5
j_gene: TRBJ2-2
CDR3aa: CASGVQGAETGELFF

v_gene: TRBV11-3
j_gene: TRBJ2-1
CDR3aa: CASSLSKGNDNEQFF

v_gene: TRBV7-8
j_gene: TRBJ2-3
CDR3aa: CASTQGSTDTQYF

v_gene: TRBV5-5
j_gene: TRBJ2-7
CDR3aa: CASSDTDYEQYF